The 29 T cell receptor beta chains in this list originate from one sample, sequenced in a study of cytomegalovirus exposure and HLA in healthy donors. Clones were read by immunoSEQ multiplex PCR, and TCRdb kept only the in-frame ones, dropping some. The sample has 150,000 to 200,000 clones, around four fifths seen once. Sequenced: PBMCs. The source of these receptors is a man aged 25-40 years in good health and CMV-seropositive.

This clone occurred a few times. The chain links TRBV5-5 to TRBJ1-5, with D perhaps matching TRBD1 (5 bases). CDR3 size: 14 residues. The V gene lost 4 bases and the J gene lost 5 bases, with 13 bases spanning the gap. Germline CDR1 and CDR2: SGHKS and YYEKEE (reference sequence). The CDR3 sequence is CASSAAGGYQPQHF. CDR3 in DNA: TGTGCCAGCAGCGCAGCGGGGGGATATCAGCCCCAGCATTTT.

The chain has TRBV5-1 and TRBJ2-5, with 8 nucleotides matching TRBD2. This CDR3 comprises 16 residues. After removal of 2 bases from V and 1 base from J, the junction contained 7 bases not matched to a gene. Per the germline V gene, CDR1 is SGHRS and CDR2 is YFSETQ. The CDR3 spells CASSFSRAGAQETQYF. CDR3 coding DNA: TGCGCCAGCAGCTTCTCGCGAGCGGGGGCCCAAGAGACCCAGTACTTC. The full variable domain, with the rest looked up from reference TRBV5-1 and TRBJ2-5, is KAGVTQTPRYLIKTRGQQVTLSCSPISGHRSVSWYQQTPGQGLQFLFEYFSETQRNKGNFPGRFSGRQFSNSRSEMNVSTLELGDSALYLCASSFSRAGAQETQYFGPGTRLLVL.

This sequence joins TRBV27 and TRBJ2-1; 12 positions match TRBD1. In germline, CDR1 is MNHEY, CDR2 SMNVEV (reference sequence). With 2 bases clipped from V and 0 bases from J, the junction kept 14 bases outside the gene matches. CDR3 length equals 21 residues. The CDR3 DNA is TGTGCCAGCAGTTTAGAAAGTGGGGACAGGGGGCACGGGAGCTCCTACAATGAGCAGTTCTTC. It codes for CASSLESGDRGHGSSYNEQFF.

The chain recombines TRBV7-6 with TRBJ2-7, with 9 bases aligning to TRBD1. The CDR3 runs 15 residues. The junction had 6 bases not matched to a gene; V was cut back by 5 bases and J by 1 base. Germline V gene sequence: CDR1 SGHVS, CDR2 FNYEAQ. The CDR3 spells CASSRTGTGSYEQYF. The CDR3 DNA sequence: TGTGCCAGCAGCCGCACCGGGACAGGGTCCTACGAGCAGTACTTC.

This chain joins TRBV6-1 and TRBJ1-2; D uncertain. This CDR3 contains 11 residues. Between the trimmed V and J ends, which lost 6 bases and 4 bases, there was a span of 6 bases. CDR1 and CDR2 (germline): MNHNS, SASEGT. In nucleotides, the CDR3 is TGTGCCAGCAGCTACAGCTATGGCTACACCTTC. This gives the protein CASSYSYGYTF.

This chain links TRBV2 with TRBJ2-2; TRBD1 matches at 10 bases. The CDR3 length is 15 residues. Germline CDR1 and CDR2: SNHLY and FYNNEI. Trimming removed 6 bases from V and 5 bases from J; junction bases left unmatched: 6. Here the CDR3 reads CASRPGTGVTGELFF. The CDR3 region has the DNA TGTGCCAGCAGACCCGGGACAGGGGTGACCGGGGAGCTGTTTTTT.

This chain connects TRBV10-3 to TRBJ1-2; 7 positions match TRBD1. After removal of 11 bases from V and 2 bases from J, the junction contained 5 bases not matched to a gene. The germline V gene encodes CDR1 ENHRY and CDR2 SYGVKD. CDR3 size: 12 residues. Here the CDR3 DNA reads TGTGCCGCGACACAGGGGAACTATGGCTACACCTTC. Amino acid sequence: CAATQGNYGYTF.

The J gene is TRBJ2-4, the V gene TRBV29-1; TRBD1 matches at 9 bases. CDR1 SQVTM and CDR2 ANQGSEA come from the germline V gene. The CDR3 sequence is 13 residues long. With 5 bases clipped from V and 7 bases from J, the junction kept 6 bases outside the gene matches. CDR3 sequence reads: CSVFDRGGNIQYF. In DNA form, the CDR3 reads TGCAGCGTTTTCGACAGGGGGGGGAACATTCAGTACTTC.

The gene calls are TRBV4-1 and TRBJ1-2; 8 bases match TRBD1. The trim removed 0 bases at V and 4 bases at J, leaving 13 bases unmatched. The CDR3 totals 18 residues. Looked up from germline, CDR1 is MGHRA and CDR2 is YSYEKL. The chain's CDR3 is CASSQEPDGQGRVYGYTF. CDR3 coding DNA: TGCGCCAGCAGCCAAGAGCCCGACGGACAGGGTCGGGTCTATGGCTACACCTTC.

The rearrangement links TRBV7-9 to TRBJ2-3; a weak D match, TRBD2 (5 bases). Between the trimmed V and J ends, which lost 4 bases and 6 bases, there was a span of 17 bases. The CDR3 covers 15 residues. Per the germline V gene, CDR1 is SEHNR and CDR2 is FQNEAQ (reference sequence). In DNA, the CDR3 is TGTGCCAGCAGCTCCCCGGGGTGGCCTATTGATACGCAGTATTTT. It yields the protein CASSSPGWPIDTQYF. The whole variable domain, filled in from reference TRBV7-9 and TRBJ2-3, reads DTGVSQNPRHKITKRGQNVTFRCDPISEHNRLYWYRQTLGQGPEFLTYFQNEAQLEKSRLLSDRFSAERPKGSFSTLEIQRTEQGDSAMYLCASSSPGWPIDTQYFGPGTRLTVL.

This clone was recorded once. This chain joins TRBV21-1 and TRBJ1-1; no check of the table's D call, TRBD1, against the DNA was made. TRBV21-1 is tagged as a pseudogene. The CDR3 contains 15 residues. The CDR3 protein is CASSNAGTGDTEAFF. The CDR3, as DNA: TGTGCCAGCAGCAACGCCGGGACAGGGGACACTGAAGCTTTCTTT.

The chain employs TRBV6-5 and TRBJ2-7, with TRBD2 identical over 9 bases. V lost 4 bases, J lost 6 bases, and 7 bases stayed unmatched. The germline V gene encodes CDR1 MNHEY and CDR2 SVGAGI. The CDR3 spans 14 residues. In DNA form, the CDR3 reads TGTGCCAGCAGTTCCGGGGTAGCGGGGGCCGAGCAGTACTTC. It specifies CASSSGVAGAEQYF.

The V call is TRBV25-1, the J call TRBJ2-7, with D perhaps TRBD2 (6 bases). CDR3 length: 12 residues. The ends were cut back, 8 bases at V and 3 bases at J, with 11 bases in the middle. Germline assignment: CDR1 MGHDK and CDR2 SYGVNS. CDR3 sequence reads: CASRGLFYEQYF. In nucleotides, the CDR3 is TGTGCCAGCCGGGGACTGTTCTACGAGCAGTACTTC.

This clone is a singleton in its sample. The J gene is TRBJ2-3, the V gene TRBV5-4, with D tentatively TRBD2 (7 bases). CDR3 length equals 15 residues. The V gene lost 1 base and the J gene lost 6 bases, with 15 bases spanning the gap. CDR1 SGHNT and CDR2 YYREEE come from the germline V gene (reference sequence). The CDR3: CASSLFRGAVDTQYF. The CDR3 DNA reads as TGTGCCAGCAGCTTGTTTCGGGGGGCCGTCGATACGCAGTATTTT.

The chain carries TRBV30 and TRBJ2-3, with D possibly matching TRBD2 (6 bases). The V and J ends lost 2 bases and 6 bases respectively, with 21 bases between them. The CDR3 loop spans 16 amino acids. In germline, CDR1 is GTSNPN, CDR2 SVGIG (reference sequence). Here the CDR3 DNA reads TGTGCCTGGAGTTTCCCCGGGACTGCCCCCTACGATACGCAGTATTTT. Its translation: CAWSFPGTAPYDTQYF.

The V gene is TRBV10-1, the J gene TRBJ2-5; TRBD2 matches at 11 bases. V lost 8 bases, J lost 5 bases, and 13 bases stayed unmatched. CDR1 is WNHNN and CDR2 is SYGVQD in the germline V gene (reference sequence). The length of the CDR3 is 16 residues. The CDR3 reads CASPMGSGGAGETQYF. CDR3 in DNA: TGCGCCAGCCCCATGGGTAGCGGGGGGGCAGGGGAGACCCAGTACTTC.

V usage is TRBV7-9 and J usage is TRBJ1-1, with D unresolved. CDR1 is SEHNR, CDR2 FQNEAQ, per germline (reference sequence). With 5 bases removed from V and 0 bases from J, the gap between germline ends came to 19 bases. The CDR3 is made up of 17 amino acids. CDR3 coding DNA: TGTGCCAGCAGCCAAGATGAAGCGGGTCACATGAACACTGAAGCTTTCTTT. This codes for CASSQDEAGHMNTEAFF.

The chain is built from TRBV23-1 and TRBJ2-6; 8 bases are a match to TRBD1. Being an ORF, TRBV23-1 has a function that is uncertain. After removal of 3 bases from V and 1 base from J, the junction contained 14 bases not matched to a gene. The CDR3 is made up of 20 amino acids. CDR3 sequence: CASSQRSTGVLASGANVLTF. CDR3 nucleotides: TGCGCCAGCAGTCAGCGTTCGACAGGGGTCCTAGCGTCTGGGGCCAACGTCCTGACTTTC.

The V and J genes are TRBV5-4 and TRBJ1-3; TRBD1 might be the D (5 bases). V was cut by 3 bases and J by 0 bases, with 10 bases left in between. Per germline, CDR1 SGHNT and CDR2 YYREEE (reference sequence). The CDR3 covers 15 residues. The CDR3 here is CASSSGLSSGNTIYF. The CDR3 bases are TGTGCCAGCAGCTCGGGACTGAGCTCTGGAAACACCATATATTTT.

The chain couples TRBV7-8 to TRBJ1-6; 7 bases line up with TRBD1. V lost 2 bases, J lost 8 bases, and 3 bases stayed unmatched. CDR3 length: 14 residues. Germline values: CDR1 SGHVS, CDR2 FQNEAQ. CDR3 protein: CASSLYRGDSPLHF. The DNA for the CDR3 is TGTGCCAGCAGCTTATACAGGGGCGATTCACCCCTCCACTTT.

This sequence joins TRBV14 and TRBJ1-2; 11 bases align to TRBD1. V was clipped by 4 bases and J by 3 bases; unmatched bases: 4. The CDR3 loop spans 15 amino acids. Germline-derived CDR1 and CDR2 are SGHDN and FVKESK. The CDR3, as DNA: TGTGCCAGCAGCCCTGGGACAGGGGGTGACTATGGCTACACCTTC. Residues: CASSPGTGGDYGYTF.

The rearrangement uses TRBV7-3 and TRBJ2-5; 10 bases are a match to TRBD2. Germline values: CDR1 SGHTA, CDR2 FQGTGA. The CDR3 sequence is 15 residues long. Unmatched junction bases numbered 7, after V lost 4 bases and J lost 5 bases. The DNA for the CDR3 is TGTGCCAGCAGCTCAGCGGGGGGGCCGAGGGAGACCCAGTACTTC. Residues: CASSSAGGPRETQYF.

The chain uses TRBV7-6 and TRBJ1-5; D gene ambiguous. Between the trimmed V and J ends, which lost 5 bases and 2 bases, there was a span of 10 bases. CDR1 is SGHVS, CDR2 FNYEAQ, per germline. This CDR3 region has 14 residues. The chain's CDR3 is CASSPRPGNQPQHF. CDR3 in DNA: TGTGCCAGCAGCCCTAGACCGGGCAATCAGCCCCAGCATTTT.

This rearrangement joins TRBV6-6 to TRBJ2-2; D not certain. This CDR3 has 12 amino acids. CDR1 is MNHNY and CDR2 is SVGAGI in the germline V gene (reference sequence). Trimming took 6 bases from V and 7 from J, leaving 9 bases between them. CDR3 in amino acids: CASSLPGGELFF. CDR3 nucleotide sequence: TGTGCCAGCAGCCTCCCGGGCGGGGAGCTGTTTTTT.

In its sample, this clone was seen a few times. This CDR3 is CASSLQGRLGSPLHF. CDR3 DNA: TGTGCCAGTAGTTTACAGGGGCGACTAGGGTCACCCCTCCACTTT. The chain joins TRBV19 to TRBJ1-6, with 7 bases fitting TRBD1. The CDR3 totals 15 residues. Unmatched junction bases numbered 11, after V lost 5 bases and J lost 10 bases. Looked up from germline, CDR1 is LNHDA and CDR2 is SQIVND (reference sequence).

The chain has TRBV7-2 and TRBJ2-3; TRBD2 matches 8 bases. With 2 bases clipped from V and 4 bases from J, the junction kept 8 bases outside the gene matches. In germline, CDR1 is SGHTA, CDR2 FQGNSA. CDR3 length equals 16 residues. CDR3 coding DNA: TGTGCCAGCAGCTTACGCCCGGGGGGGGCGGCAGATACGCAGTATTTT. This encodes CASSLRPGGAADTQYF.

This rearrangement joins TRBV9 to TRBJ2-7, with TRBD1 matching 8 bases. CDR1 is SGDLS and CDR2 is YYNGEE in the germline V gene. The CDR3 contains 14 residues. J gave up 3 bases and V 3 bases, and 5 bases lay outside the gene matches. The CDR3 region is CASSERTGFYEQYF. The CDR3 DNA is TGTGCCAGCAGCGAACGGACAGGGTTCTACGAGCAGTACTTC.

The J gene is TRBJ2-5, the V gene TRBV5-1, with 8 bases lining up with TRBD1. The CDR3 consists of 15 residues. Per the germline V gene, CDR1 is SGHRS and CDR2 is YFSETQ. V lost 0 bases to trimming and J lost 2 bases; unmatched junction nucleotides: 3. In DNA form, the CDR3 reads TGCGCCAGCAGCTTGGAGGACAGGGTTCAAGAGACCCAGTACTTC. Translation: CASSLEDRVQETQYF.

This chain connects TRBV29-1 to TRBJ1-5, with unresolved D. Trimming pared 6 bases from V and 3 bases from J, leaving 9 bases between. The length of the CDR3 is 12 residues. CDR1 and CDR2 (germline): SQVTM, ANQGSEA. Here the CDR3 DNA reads TGCAGCGTGGGTGGGCCCAATCAGCCCCAGCATTTT. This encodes CSVGGPNQPQHF.